This T cell receptor beta chain was recovered during a study of cytomegalovirus exposure and HLA in healthy donors. Study details: Caucasian-associated ancestry cluster membership applied to approximately 81% of under 450 genotyped donors. Study findings and constraints: TCR beta sequences reportedly predicted the HLA-A and HLA-B alleles of most subjects accurately.

Comments on this clone: What it recognizes is unknown.

From germline, CDR1 is LGHNA and CDR2 YSLEER. The CDR3 covers 15 residues. Between the trimmed V and J ends, which lost 0 bases and 5 bases, there was a span of 13 bases. Both 60 Vbeta primers and 13 Jbeta primers went into the PCR. Only in-frame clones appear in the TCRdb table, and some are missing; sequencing was by immunoSEQ multiplex PCR. In the table there are over 150,000 clones, approximately 84% of which are singletons. The chain couples TRBV4-3 to TRBJ1-2; D is ambiguous. This receptor was taken from a woman in her fifties or sixties in good health and CMV-seropositive. Sequenced material: PBMCs. The CDR3 protein is CASSQDNSGLYGYTF. CDR3 bases: TGCGCCAGCAGCCAAGACAATTCTGGACTTTATGGCTACACCTTC.